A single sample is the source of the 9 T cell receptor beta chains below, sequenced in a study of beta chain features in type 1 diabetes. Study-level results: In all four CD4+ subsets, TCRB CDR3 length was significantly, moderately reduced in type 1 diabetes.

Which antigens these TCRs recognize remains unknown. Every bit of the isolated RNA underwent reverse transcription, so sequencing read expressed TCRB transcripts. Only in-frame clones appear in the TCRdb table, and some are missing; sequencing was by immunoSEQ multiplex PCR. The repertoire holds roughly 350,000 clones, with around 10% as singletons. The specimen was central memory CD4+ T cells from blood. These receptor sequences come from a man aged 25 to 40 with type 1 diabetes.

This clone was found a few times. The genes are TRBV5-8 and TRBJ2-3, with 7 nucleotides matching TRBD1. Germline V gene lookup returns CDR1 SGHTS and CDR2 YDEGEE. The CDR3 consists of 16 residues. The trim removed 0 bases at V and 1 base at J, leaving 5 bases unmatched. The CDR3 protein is CASSLEGAGGTDTQYF. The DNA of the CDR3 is TGTGCCAGCAGCTTGGAGGGGGCTGGCGGCACAGATACGCAGTATTTT. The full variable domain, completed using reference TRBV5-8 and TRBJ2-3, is EAGVTQSPTHLIKTRGQQATLRCSPISGHTSVYWYQQALGLGLQFLLWYDEGEERNRGNFPPRFSGRQFPNYSSELNVNALELEDSALYLCASSLEGAGGTDTQYFGPGTRLTVL.

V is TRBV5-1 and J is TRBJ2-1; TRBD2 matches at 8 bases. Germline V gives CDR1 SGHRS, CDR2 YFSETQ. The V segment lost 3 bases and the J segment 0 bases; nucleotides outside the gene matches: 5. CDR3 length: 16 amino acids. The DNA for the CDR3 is TGCGCCAGCAGCTCGCGGGAGGCCGACTCCTACAATGAGCAGTTCTTC. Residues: CASSSREADSYNEQFF.

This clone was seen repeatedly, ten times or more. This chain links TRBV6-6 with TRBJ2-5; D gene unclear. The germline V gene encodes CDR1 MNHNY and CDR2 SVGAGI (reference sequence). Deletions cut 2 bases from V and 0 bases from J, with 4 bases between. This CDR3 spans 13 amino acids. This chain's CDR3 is CASSYRDQETQYF. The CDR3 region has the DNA TGTGCCAGCAGTTACAGGGACCAAGAGACCCAGTACTTC.

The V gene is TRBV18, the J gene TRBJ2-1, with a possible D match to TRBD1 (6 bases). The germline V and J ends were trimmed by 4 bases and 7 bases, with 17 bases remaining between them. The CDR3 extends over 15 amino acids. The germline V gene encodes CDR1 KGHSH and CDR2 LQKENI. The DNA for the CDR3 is TGTGCCAGCTCACTTGACCGGTTAGGGGGAAATGAGCAGTTCTTC. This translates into CASSLDRLGGNEQFF.

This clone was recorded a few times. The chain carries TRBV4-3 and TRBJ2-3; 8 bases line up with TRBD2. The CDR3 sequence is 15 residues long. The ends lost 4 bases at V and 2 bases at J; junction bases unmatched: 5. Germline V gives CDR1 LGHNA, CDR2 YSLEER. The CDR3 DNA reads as TGCGCCAGCAGCCCCTCACTAGCGGTCACAGATACGCAGTATTTT. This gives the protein CASSPSLAVTDTQYF.

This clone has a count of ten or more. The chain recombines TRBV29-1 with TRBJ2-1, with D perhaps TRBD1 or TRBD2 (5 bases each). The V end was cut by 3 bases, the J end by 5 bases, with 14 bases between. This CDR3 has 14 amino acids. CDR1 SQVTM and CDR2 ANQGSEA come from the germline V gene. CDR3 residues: CSVDGAEFHNEQFF. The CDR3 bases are TGCAGCGTTGACGGGGCGGAATTCCACAATGAGCAGTTCTTC.

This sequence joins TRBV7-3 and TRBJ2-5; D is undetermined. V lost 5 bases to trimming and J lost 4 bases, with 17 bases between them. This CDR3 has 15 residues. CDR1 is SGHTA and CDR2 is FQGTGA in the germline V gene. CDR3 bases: TGTGCCAGCAGCCCAGATCGGGCCCTTTTAGAGACCCAGTACTTC. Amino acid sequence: CASSPDRALLETQYF.

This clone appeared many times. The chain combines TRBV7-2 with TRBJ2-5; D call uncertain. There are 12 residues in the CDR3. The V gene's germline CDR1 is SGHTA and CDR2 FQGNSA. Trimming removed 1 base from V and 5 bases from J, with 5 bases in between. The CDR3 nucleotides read TGTGCCAGCAGCTTAGATACGGAGACCCAGTACTTC. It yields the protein CASSLDTETQYF.

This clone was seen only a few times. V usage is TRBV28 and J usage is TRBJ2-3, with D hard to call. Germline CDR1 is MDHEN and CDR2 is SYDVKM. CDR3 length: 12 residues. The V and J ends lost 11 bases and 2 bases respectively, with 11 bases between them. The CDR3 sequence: CASIGFTDTQYF. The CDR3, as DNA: TGTGCCTCCATTGGGTTCACAGATACGCAGTATTTT.